A single T cell receptor beta chain is shown here with its context. The antigen remains unidentified. The data stem from a study of blood T cells in healthy people across ages. Overall study findings and caveats: TCR beta diversity, measured per million T cells, fell in a roughly linear way with age.

Germline V lookup: CDR1 SQVTM, CDR2 ANQGSEA. The CDR3 sequence is 15 residues long. V lost 4 bases, J lost 4 bases, and 12 bases stayed unmatched. Through a sample-barcoded 5' primer and a J-beta primer mix, a second PCR was run for about 6 to 11 cycles. TCRdb re-derived calls from the 5' RACE reads in MiXCR, one entry per CDR3 protein. The sample includes more than 600,000 distinct CDR3 sequences, 25% of them seen just once. This same sample was also part of a study on T cells of mothers and their children.

This sequence was found in a boy younger than 18 in good health. The material sequenced was blood. The J gene is TRBJ2-5, the V gene TRBV29-1, with 7 bases lining up with TRBD1. The CDR3 is CSVVPDDRESETQYF. The CDR3 region has the DNA TGCAGCGTTGTACCGGACGACAGGGAGTCAGAGACCCAGTACTTC. The entire variable domain, with the rest obtained from reference TRBV29-1 and TRBJ2-5, is as follows: SAVISQKPSRDICQRGTSLTIQCQVDSQVTMMFWYRQQPGQSLTLIATANQGSEATYESGFVIDKFPISRPNLTFSTLTVSNMSPEDSSIYLCSVVPDDRESETQYFGPGTRLLVL.